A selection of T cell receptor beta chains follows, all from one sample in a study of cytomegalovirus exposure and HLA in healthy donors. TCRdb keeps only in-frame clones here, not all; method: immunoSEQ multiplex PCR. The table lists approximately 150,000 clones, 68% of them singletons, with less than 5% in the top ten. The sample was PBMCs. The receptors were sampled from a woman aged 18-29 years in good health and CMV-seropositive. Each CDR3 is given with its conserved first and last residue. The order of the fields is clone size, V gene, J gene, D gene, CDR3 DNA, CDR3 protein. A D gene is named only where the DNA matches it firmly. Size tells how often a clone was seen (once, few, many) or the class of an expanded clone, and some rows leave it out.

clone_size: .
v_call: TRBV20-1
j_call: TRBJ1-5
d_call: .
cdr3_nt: TGCAGTGCGGCGGATCAGCCCCAGCATTTT
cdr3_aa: CSAADQPQHF

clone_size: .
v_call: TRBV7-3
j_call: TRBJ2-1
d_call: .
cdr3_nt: TGTGCCAGCAGCTTATCAGTCAATGAGCAGTTCTTC
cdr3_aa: CASSLSVNEQFF

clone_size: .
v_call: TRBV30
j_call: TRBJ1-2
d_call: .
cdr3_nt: TGTGCCTGGAGTATGTCATGGCAAGGCTACACCTTC
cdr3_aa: CAWSMSWQGYTF

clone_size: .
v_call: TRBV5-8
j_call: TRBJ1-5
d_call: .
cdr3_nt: TGTGCCAGCAGCTTGGTTCCGACAGTTTATAGCAATCAGCCCCAGCATTTT
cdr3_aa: CASSLVPTVYSNQPQHF

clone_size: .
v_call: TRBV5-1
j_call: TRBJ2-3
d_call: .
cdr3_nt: TGCGCCAGCAGCTTGGAGACTAACCCACGCACAGATACGCAGTATTTT
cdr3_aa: CASSLETNPRTDTQYF

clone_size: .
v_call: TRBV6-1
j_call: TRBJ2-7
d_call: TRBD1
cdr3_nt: TGTGCCAGCCGCCTGGGACAGGGTCTCGACGAGCAGTACTTC
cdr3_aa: CASRLGQGLDEQYF

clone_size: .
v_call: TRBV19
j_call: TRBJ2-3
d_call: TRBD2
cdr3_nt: TGTGCCAGTAGTCTGGCTAGCGGGAGGATAGATACGCAGTATTTT
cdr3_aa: CASSLASGRIDTQYF

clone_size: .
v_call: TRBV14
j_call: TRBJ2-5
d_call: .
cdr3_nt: TGTGCCAGCAGCCATCCATTAGTCGAGGCCCAAGAGACCCAGTACTTC
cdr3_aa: CASSHPLVEAQETQYF

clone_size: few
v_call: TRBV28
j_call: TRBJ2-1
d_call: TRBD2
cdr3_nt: TGTGCCAGCAGTTTATACACCCAGTCTAGCGGGGGGTACAATGAGCAGTTCTTC
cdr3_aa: CASSLYTQSSGGYNEQFF

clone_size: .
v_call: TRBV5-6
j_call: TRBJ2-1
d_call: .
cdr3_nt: TGTGCCAGCAGCTTGTCGCTGGACTCAGGCCTCTACAATGAGCAGTTCTTC
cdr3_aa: CASSLSLDSGLYNEQFF

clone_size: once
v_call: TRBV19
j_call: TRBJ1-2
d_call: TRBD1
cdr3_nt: TGTGCCAGTAGCCATAATCCACAGGGGGATGGCTACACCTTC
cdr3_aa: CASSHNPQGDGYTF

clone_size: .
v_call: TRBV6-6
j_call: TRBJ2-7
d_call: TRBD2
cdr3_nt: TGTGCCAGCAGCTCCGAACTAGCGGGTGCCAAGGAGCAGTACTTC
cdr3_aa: CASSSELAGAKEQYF

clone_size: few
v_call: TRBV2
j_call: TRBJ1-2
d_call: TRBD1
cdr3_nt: TGTGCCAGCAGTGAAAGGAGCACGGGACAGGGCATGACGTATGGCTACACCTTC
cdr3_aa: CASSERSTGQGMTYGYTF

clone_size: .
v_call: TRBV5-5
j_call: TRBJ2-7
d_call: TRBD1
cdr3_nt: TGTGCCAGCATTCTTTGGGCAGGGGGTCTCTACGAGCAGTACTTC
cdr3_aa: CASILWAGGLYEQYF

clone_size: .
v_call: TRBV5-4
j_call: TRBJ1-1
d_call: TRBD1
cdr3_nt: TGTGCCAGCAGCTTGCTGGCAGGGGGCGCAAGCCCTGAAGCTTTCTTT
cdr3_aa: CASSLLAGGASPEAFF

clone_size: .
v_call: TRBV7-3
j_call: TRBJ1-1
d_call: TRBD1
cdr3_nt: TGTGCCAGCAGCTTAGGGACAGGGGGGGAAGCTTTCTTT
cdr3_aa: CASSLGTGGEAFF

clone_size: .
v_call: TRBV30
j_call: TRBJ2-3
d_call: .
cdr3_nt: TGTGCCTGGAGTGAAACTAGTTCGGGCACAGATACGCAGTATTTT
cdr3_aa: CAWSETSSGTDTQYF

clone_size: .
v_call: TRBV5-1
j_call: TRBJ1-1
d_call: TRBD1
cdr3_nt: TGCGCCAGCAGCTTCGGGACAGGGGACACTGAAGCTTTCTTT
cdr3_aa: CASSFGTGDTEAFF

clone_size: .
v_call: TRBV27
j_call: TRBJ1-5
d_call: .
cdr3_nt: TGTGCCAGCAGTTTATTGGGGGGTCACGCCAATCAGCCCCAGCATTTT
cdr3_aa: CASSLLGGHANQPQHF

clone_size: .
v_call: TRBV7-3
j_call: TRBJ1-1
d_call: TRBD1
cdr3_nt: TGTGCCAGCAGCTTTATCCCCGGGACAGGAAACACTGAAGCTTTCTTT
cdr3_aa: CASSFIPGTGNTEAFF

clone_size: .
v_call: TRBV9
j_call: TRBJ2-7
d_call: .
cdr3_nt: TGTGCCAGCAGTATGGCGGAAAGCTCCTACGAGCAGTACTTC
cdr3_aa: CASSMAESSYEQYF

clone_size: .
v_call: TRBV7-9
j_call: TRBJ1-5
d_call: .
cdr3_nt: TGTGCCAGCAGCTTAGATAGCGCACTGGCAGATACGCAGCATTTT
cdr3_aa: CASSLDSALADTQHF

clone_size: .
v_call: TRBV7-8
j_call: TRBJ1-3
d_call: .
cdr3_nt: TGTGCCAGCAGCCCAATTTTTGTCTCTGGAAACACCATATATTTT
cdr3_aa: CASSPIFVSGNTIYF

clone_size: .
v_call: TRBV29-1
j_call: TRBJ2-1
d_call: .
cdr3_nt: TGCAGCGTTGACCCCTCGGGTTTTGAGCAGTTCTTC
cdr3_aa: CSVDPSGFEQFF